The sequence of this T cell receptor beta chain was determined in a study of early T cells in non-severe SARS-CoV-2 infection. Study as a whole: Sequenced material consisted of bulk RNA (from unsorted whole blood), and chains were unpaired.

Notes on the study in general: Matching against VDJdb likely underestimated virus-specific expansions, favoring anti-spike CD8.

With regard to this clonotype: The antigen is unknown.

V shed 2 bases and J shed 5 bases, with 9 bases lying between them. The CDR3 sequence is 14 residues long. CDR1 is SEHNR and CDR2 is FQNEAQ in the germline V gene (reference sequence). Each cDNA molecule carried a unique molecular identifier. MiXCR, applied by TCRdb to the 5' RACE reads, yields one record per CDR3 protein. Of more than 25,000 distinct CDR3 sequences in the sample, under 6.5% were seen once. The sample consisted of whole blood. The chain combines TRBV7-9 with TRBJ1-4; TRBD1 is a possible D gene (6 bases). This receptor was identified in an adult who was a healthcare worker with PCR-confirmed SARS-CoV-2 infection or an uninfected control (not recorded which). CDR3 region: CASSLTGPNEKLFF. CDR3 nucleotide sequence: TGTGCCAGCAGCTTAACAGGGCCGAATGAAAAACTGTTTTTT.